Listed below are T cell receptor beta chains from one sample, sequenced in a study of shared clonotypes between healthy human individuals. Some clones are missing from TCRdb's copy, which holds only in-frame ones; the method was immunoSEQ multiplex PCR. The data contain about 980,000 clones, 76% of them seen just once; the ten biggest clones take up approximately 1.5%. Material: memory CD4+ T cells sorted from blood. The receptors shown here come from a man younger than 35 in good health. CDR3s include the opening cysteine and the closing phenylalanine or tryptophan. A D gene is named only where the DNA matches it firmly. Expanded clones are given a class, and other clones once, few, many or no size at all.

V gene,J gene,D gene,clone size,CDR3 protein,CDR3 DNA
TRBV6-5,TRBJ1-1,NA,NA,CASSYSIERRDTEAFF,TGTGCCAGCAGTTACTCGATAGAAAGAAGAGACACTGAAGCTTTCTTT
TRBV19,TRBJ1-2,TRBD1,NA,CASNNRGANYGYTF,TGTGCCAGTAATAACAGGGGAGCTAACTATGGCTACACCTTC
TRBV25-1,TRBJ2-5,NA,NA,CASSELEGGRAGETQYF,TGTGCCAGCAGTGAATTAGAGGGGGGGAGAGCGGGAGAGACCCAGTACTTC
TRBV6-5,TRBJ2-7,NA,many,CASSFGRSYEQYF,TGTGCCAGCAGTTTTGGACGCTCCTACGAGCAGTACTTC
TRBV6-1,TRBJ2-5,NA,few,CASSETETQYF,TGTGCCAGCAGTGAAACTGAGACCCAGTACTTC
TRBV5-4,TRBJ2-7,TRBD1,NA,CASSHSDRVSYEQYF,TGTGCCAGCAGCCATAGTGACAGGGTGTCCTACGAGCAGTACTTC
TRBV16,TRBJ1-5,NA,few,CASSQGGQPQHF,TGTGCCAGCAGCCAGGGCGGGCAGCCCCAGCATTTT
TRBV5-1,TRBJ1-2,NA,NA,CASSYSGVIYGYTF,TGCGCCAGCAGCTACTCGGGGGTAATCTATGGCTACACCTTC
TRBV2,TRBJ1-1,NA,NA,CASDWGQLNTEAFF,TGTGCCAGCGATTGGGGGCAACTGAACACTGAAGCTTTCTTT
TRBV5-1,TRBJ2-7,NA,NA,CASSLTVAAYEQYF,TGCGCCAGCAGCTTGACAGTGGCGGCCTACGAGCAGTACTTC
TRBV11-2,TRBJ1-3,TRBD1,NA,CASSDLRGLRSGNTIYF,TGTGCCAGCAGCGACCTCAGGGGGCTCAGGTCTGGAAACACCATATATTTT
TRBV5-6,TRBJ2-7,TRBD2,NA,CASSARRHLAGEGYEQYF,TGTGCCAGCAGCGCCAGAAGACATTTAGCGGGAGAAGGCTACGAGCAGTACTTC
TRBV7-9,TRBJ2-7,TRBD1,NA,CASTSGTGIDEQYF,TGTGCCAGCACCTCTGGGACAGGGATCGACGAGCAGTACTTC
TRBV6-1,TRBJ2-7,TRBD1,few,CASRDDRGQFYEQYF,TGTGCCAGCAGAGATGACAGGGGGCAATTCTACGAGCAGTACTTC
TRBV15,TRBJ1-2,TRBD1,few,CATSRAADRGLGYTF,TGTGCCACCAGCAGGGCCGCCGACAGGGGGCTTGGCTACACCTTC
TRBV5-4,TRBJ1-3,NA,NA,CASSLWGSGNTIYF,TGTGCCAGCAGCTTGTGGGGCTCTGGAAACACCATATATTTT
TRBV5-6,TRBJ2-1,NA,few,CASSFPGVRNEQFF,TGTGCCAGCAGCTTTCCAGGGGTACGGAATGAGCAGTTCTTC
TRBV10-1,TRBJ2-5,NA,NA,CATSRQLQETQYF,TGCGCCACTTCGAGACAGTTACAAGAGACCCAGTACTTC
TRBV4-1,TRBJ2-7,NA,NA,CASSQEVGQKSYEQYF,TGCGCCAGCAGCCAAGAAGTCGGACAGAAGTCCTACGAGCAGTACTTC
TRBV19,TRBJ2-7,TRBD2,NA,CASSINGLAGVPQYF,TGTGCCAGTAGTATAAATGGACTAGCGGGAGTTCCACAGTACTTC
TRBV18,TRBJ1-2,NA,NA,CASSPGIEDYGYTF,TGTGCCAGCTCACCAGGGATAGAGGACTATGGCTACACCTTC
TRBV6-1,TRBJ1-5,NA,few,CASITRQGAQPQHF,TGTGCCAGCATTACCCGGCAGGGAGCCCAGCCCCAGCATTTT
TRBV5-6,TRBJ1-3,NA,NA,CASSLGGMSGNTIYF,TGTGCCAGCAGCTTAGGGGGAATGTCTGGAAACACCATATATTTT
TRBV7-2,TRBJ1-5,NA,few,CASSSGTKGGNQPQHF,TGTGCCAGCAGCTCCGGGACAAAAGGCGGCAATCAGCCCCAGCATTTT
TRBV19,TRBJ2-3,NA,NA,CASTFQGSSTDTQYF,TGTGCCAGTACATTCCAGGGTTCTAGCACAGATACGCAGTATTTT
TRBV6-6,TRBJ2-7,NA,NA,CASSYLGAGEQYF,TGTGCCAGCAGTTACTTGGGGGCTGGAGAGCAGTACTTC
TRBV23-1,TRBJ1-2,TRBD1,NA,CASSRTGQGEYGYTF,TGCGCCAGCAGTCGGACGGGACAGGGGGAATATGGCTACACCTTC
TRBV5-1,TRBJ1-6,NA,NA,CASSPTGGGVPLHF,TGCGCCAGCAGCCCGACAGGAGGGGGGGTGCCCCTCCACTTT
TRBV12-2,TRBJ1-3,NA,few,CASLVTVVSGNTIYF,TGTGCAAGTCTCGTTACCGTAGTCTCTGGAAACACCATATATTTT
TRBV7-2,TRBJ2-2,NA,NA,CASSLTKKGPGELFF,TGTGCCAGCAGCTTAACAAAAAAGGGGCCCGGGGAGCTGTTTTTT
TRBV14,TRBJ1-3,NA,NA,CASSQGGVRRSGNTIYF,TGTGCCAGCAGCCAAGGGGGGGTCAGACGCTCTGGAAACACCATATATTTT
TRBV7-2,TRBJ2-1,NA,NA,CASSLEGTVYNEQFF,TGTGCCAGCAGCTTGGAAGGGACGGTTTACAATGAGCAGTTCTTC
TRBV7-8,TRBJ2-7,NA,NA,CASSLAELTSYEQYF,TGTGCCAGCAGCTTAGCGGAACTCACATCCTACGAGCAGTACTTC
TRBV30,TRBJ2-5,NA,NA,CAWSVQRETQYF,TGTGCCTGGAGTGTCCAGCGGGAGACCCAGTACTTC
TRBV7-9,TRBJ1-5,TRBD1,NA,CASSPGTGVYQPQHF,TGTGCCAGCAGTCCCGGGACAGGGGTGTATCAGCCCCAGCATTTT
TRBV28,TRBJ1-4,TRBD1,NA,CASSGGDRHEKLFF,TGTGCCAGCAGTGGGGGGGACAGGCACGAAAAACTGTTTTTT
TRBV13,TRBJ1-3,NA,NA,CASSLGPAQNTIYF,TGTGCCAGCAGCTTAGGGCCAGCCCAAAACACCATATATTTT
TRBV4-1,TRBJ1-2,NA,few,CASSPLWEDRNYGYTF,TGCGCCAGCAGCCCCCTCTGGGAAGACAGAAACTATGGCTACACCTTC
TRBV14,TRBJ1-2,NA,NA,CASSRGVDYGYTF,TGTGCCAGCAGCCGGGGGGTCGATTATGGCTACACCTTC